This T cell receptor (beta chain) was recorded in a study of T-cell memory formation after mild COVID-19. J was trimmed by 5 bases and V by 1 base; bases with no gene match: 11. Germline V gene sequence: CDR1 SEHNR, CDR2 FQNEAQ (reference sequence). The CDR3 has 17 residues. MiXCR, applied by TCRdb to the 5' RACE reads, yields one record per CDR3 protein. The sample yields roughly 560,000 distinct CDR3 sequences, about a fifth seen once. This clonotype was recorded a few times. The TCR comes from an adult woman who had mild COVID-19 (a few samples of this study predate the infection). Cell type and time point are not known. The V gene is TRBV7-9, the J gene TRBJ1-1; 9 bases map to TRBD1. The sequenced material came from PBMCs or a T cell subset sorted from them (not recorded which). Here the CDR3 DNA reads TGTGCCAGCAGCTTAGAAGCTCCGGGACAGGGCTTAACTGAAGCTTTCTTT. This codes for CASSLEAPGQGLTEAFF.